The 17 T cell receptor beta chains listed next were all sequenced from one sample in a study of T cell changes during pregnancy in multiple sclerosis. Libraries were prepared by immunoSEQ multiplex PCR; TCRdb keeps only in-frame clonotypes and omits some of them. The table has around 40,000 clones, approximately 89% seen once. Sequencing used CD4+ T cells from peripheral blood mononuclear cells, obtained after pregnancy. These receptors all stem from a female donor in good health, enrolled as a control in a pregnancy study.

This clone was detected once. The rearrangement uses TRBV2 and TRBJ1-2; TRBD1 is a possible D gene (5 bases). Germline loops: CDR1 SNHLY, CDR2 FYNNEI. CDR3 length equals 14 residues. Trimming took 3 bases from V and 3 from J, leaving 11 bases between them. This CDR3 is CASSEGGGYYGYTF. The CDR3 DNA is TGTGCCAGCAGTGAGGGCGGGGGGTACTATGGCTACACCTTC.

The rearrangement joins TRBV12-5 to TRBJ2-3, with D possibly TRBD2 on 6 matching bases. Germline V gene sequence: CDR1 LGHNT, CDR2 FRNRAP. The V end lost 4 bases, the J end lost 2 bases, and 22 bases lay between the germline ends. The CDR3 loop spans 18 amino acids. The CDR3 reads CASGSTPIGTGNTDTQYF. DNA of the CDR3: TGTGCTAGTGGTTCCACACCGATCGGGACTGGGAACACAGATACGCAGTATTTT.

The V call is TRBV6-5, the J call TRBJ1-4; D call uncertain. Per germline, CDR1 MNHEY and CDR2 SVGAGI. The CDR3 contains 14 residues. Trimming left V 6 bases short and J 4 bases short, with 12 bases between. The CDR3 is CASSINPYNEKLFF. The CDR3 DNA reads as TGTGCCAGCAGCATAAACCCCTATAATGAAAAACTGTTTTTT.

The table lists this clone with a count of one. The chain uses TRBV6-5 and TRBJ1-3; no firm D call. Germline-derived CDR1 and CDR2 are MNHEY and SVGAGI. V lost 6 bases and J 0 bases, leaving 12 bases between the germline ends. The CDR3 sequence is 15 residues long. CDR3 in DNA: TGTGCCAGCAGCGAACAAATCCCCTCTGGAAACACCATATATTTT. Translation gives CASSEQIPSGNTIYF.

V is TRBV5-1 and J is TRBJ2-2; 9 bases are a match to TRBD2. In germline, CDR1 is SGHRS, CDR2 YFSETQ. The trim removed 2 bases at V and 3 bases at J, leaving 8 bases unmatched. The CDR3 loop spans 17 amino acids. This CDR3 reads CASSLGASGRYTGELFF. CDR3 bases: TGCGCCAGCAGCTTAGGAGCGAGCGGGAGGTACACCGGGGAGCTGTTTTTT.

The V call is TRBV11-2, the J call TRBJ1-6; unclear D gene. V gave up 10 bases and J gave up 0 bases, with 7 bases separating them. The CDR3 spans 13 residues. CDR1 and CDR2 from the germline V gene are SGHAT and FQNNGV. This CDR3 reads CAISRSYNSPLHF. CDR3 nucleotide sequence: TGTGCCATCTCCCGCTCCTATAATTCACCCCTCCACTTT.

This chain links TRBV5-6 with TRBJ2-3, with 14 bases identical to TRBD2. Germline CDR1 SGHDT, CDR2 YYEEEE. J gave up 0 bases and V 4 bases, and 4 bases lay outside the gene matches. The CDR3 consists of 17 residues. The CDR3 region is CASSHRLAGGSTDTQYF. DNA for the CDR3: TGTGCCAGCAGCCACCGACTAGCGGGGGGGAGCACAGATACGCAGTATTTT.

The chain couples TRBV5-6 to TRBJ2-7, with D possibly being TRBD1 (6 bases). Trimming cost V 1 base and J 0 bases, with 11 bases left between them. The CDR3 runs to 15 residues. Germline CDR1 reads SGHDT; CDR2 reads YYEEEE. This CDR3 reads CASSLIDRISYEQYF. In nucleotides, the CDR3 is TGTGCCAGCAGCTTGATTGACAGGATCTCCTACGAGCAGTACTTC.

This clone was seen only a few times. This sequence joins TRBV2 and TRBJ1-2, with 8 positions matching TRBD1. This CDR3 has 14 residues. Trimming cost V 1 base and J 2 bases; bases outside gene matches: 0. Germline V gene sequence: CDR1 SNHLY, CDR2 FYNNEI. In DNA form, the CDR3 reads TGTGCCAGCAGTGAAGGGACAGGGAACTATGGCTACACCTTC. Amino acid sequence: CASSEGTGNYGYTF.

This clone was seen just once. This rearrangement joins TRBV18 to TRBJ1-2, with D maybe TRBD1 (5 bases). V lost 3 bases to trimming and J lost 6 bases, with 14 bases between them. The CDR3 has 14 residues. Germline V gene data show CDR1 as KGHSH and CDR2 as LQKENI. The CDR3 nucleotides are TGTGCCAGCTCACCTCTGACAGAATCGGATGGCTACACCTTC. Encoded protein: CASSPLTESDGYTF.

CDR3 sequence reads: CASSTGQGSTEAFF. In DNA, the CDR3 is TGTGCCAGCAGCACGGGACAGGGGAGCACTGAAGCTTTCTTT. The chain couples TRBV7-9 to TRBJ1-1; TRBD1 agrees at 10 bases. Looked up from germline, CDR1 is SEHNR and CDR2 is FQNEAQ (reference sequence). V lost 5 bases and J lost 4; bases outside the gene matches: 4. The CDR3 is 14 amino acids.

The gene calls are TRBV2 and TRBJ2-1; D remains ambiguous. This CDR3 has 15 residues. Trimming shortened V by 7 bases and J by 5 bases, and 18 bases separated the two germline ends. Germline V gives CDR1 SNHLY, CDR2 FYNNEI. CDR3 sequence reads: CASTQQAQRDNEQFF. CDR3 DNA sequence: TGTGCCAGCACCCAACAAGCGCAAAGAGACAATGAGCAGTTCTTC.

This CDR3 is CASSLRGTYNTGELFF. Written as DNA, the CDR3 is TGTGCCAGCAGCTTAAGGGGGACCTATAACACCGGGGAGCTGTTTTTT. The chain employs TRBV5-6 and TRBJ2-2; possibly TRBD1 for D (6 bases). This CDR3 has 16 residues. Germline CDR1 and CDR2: SGHDT and YYEEEE. V dropped 2 bases and J dropped 2 bases, with 13 bases sitting between them.

The V and J genes are TRBV6-6 and TRBJ2-2; 8 positions agree with TRBD1. V lost 11 bases, J lost 3 bases, and 11 bases stayed unmatched. This CDR3 has 15 amino acids. From germline, CDR1 is MNHNY and CDR2 SVGAGI (reference sequence). CDR3 region: CAALPGQVYTGELFF. CDR3 DNA: TGTGCCGCTCTCCCGGGACAGGTGTACACCGGGGAGCTGTTTTTT.

V is TRBV5-1 and J is TRBJ1-6; no firm D call. The length of the CDR3 is 18 residues. The germline CDR1 and CDR2 sequences are SGHRS and YFSETQ. Trimming took off 4 bases at V and 0 bases at J, with 17 bases between the two ends. CDR3 DNA: TGCGCCAGCAGCGCGGGTATTTTAAGGAGCTCCTATAATTCACCCCTCCACTTT. It is translated as CASSAGILRSSYNSPLHF.

This clone occurred a few times. The V gene is TRBV7-7, the J gene TRBJ2-3, with D tentatively TRBD2 (5 bases). Germline CDR1 reads SSHAT; CDR2 reads FNYEAQ (reference sequence). The V end was cut by 5 bases, the J end by 4 bases, with 16 bases between. The CDR3 spans 15 residues. The CDR3 nucleotides read TGTGCCAGCAGCCCGGGATCCTGGGCCCCAGATACGCAGTATTTT. This sequence encodes CASSPGSWAPDTQYF.

The chain couples TRBV10-3 to TRBJ2-5; D remains ambiguous. CDR1 and CDR2 from the germline V gene are ENHRY and SYGVKD. Trimming removed 0 bases at V and 4 bases at J, with 3 bases between. The CDR3 has 12 residues. In nucleotides, the CDR3 is TGTGCCATCAGTGAGTCGGCAGAGACCCAGTACTTC. It specifies CAISESAETQYF.